This T cell receptor (beta chain) was retrieved from a study of T cell changes during pregnancy in multiple sclerosis. Produced via immunoSEQ multiplex PCR; TCRdb's table is partial and in-frame only. Of approximately 47,000 clones listed, around 94% are singletons. This receptor was identified in a female donor with multiple sclerosis, enrolled in a pregnancy study. Material: CD4+ T cells from peripheral blood mononuclear cells, obtained in the first trimester of pregnancy.

The CDR3 DNA is TGTGCCATCAGTGAGTTTTTAAGTGTGGCGGGTCAGCCCCAGCATTTT. It codes for CAISEFLSVAGQPQHF. This chain uses TRBV10-3 with TRBJ1-5; no firm D call. From germline, CDR1 is ENHRY and CDR2 SYGVKD. Trimming shortened V by 1 base and J by 6 bases, and 16 bases separated the two germline ends. The CDR3 is made up of 16 amino acids.